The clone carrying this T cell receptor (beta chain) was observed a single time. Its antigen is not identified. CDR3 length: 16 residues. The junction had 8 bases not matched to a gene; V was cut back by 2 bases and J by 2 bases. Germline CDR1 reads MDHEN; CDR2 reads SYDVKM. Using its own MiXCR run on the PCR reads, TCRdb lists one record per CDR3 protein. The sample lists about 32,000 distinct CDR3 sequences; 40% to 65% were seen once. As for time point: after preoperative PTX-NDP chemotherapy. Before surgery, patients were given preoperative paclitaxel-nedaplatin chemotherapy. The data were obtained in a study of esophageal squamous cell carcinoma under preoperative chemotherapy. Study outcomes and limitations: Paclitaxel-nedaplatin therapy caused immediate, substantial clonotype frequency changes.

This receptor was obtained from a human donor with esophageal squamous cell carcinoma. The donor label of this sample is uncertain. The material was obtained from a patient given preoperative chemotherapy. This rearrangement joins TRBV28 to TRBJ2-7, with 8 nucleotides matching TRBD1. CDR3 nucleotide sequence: TGTGCCAGCAGTTTAGGCCCGGGACAGGACACCTACGAGCAGTACTTC. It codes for CASSLGPGQDTYEQYF. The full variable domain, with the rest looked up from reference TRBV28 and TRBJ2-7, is DVKVTQSSRYLVKRTGEKVFLECVQDMDHENMFWYRQDPGLGLRLIYFSYDVKMKEKGDIPEGYSVSREKKERFSLILESASTNQTSMYLCASSLGPGQDTYEQYFGPGTRLTVT.